This TCR beta chain originates from a study of blood T cell repertoires in COVID-19. Study overall: COVID-19 samples, acute and convalescent, were from the United States, Italy and Spain. Sample material is recorded as cDNA or gDNA derived from T cells, B-cell-depleted T cells, or PBMCs.

Methods used by the authors: Reference gene primer amplification yielded estimated nucleated cell counts. Sequenced by immunoSEQ multiplex PCR; TCRdb stores in-frame clones only, minus some. That table gives V, J and clone size, and the DNA gave D and trimming. The table records roughly 150,000 clones, 75% to 85% of them present only once. CDR3 length equals 13 residues. Germline assignment: CDR1 SNHLY and CDR2 FYNNEI. Trimming removed 2 bases from V and 4 bases from J, with 6 bases in between. The J gene is TRBJ1-5, the V gene TRBV2; D gene unclear. This sequence originates from a woman between 45 and 65 years old in a cohort sampled during active or convalescent COVID-19. The source material was peripheral blood. CDR3 DNA sequence: TGTGCCAGCAGTGAACAGGCTAATCAGCCCCAGCATTTT. It specifies CASSEQANQPQHF.